This T cell receptor (beta chain) emerged from a study of cytomegalovirus exposure and HLA in healthy donors. PCR primers comprised 60 Vbeta and 13 Jbeta primers. Assay: immunoSEQ multiplex PCR; the TCRdb copy retains only in-frame clones and omits some. The sample consists of about 120,000 clones, about 74% of them appearing once. V was trimmed by 5 bases and J by 1 base, leaving 14 bases between them. The CDR3 is 15 residues long. Germline lookup yields CDR1 SEHNR and CDR2 FQNEAQ (reference sequence). The chain has TRBV7-9 and TRBJ1-1, with D tentatively TRBD1 (5 bases). The sequenced sample consisted of PBMCs. This TCR derives from a female donor in good health and CMV-seronegative. CDR3 nucleotides: TGTGCCAGCAGCAGCCCGGGACTTCGGAACACTGAAGCTTTCTTT. Residues: CASSSPGLRNTEAFF.